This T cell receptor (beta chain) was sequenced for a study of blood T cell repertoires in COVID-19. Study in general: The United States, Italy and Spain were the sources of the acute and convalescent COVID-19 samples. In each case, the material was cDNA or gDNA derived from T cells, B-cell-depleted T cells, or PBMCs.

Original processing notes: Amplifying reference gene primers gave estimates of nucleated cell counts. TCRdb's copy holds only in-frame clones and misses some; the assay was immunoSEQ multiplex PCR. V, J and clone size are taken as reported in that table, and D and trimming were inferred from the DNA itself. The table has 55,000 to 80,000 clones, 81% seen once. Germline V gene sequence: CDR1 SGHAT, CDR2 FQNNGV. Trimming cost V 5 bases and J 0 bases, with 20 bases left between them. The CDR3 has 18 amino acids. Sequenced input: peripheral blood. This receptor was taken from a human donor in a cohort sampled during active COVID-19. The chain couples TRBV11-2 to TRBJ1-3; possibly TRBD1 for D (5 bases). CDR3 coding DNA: TGTGCCAGCAGCCACACCCCGGCGGGGGGATTCTCTGGAAACACCATATATTTT. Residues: CASSHTPAGGFSGNTIYF.